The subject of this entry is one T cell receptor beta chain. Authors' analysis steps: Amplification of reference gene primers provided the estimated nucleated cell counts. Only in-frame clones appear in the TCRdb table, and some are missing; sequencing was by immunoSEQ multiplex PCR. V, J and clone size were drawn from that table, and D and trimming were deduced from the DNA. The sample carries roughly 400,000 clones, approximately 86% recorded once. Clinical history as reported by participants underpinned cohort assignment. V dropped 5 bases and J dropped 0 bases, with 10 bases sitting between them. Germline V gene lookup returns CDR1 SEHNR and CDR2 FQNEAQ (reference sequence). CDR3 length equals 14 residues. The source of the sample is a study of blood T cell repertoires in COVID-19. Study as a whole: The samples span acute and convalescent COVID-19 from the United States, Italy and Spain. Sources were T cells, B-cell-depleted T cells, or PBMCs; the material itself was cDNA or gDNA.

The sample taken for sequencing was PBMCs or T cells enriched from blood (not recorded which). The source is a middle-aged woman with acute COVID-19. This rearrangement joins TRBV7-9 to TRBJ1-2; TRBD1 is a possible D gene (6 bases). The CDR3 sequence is CASSTDRSNYGYTF. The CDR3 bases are TGTGCCAGCAGCACGGACAGATCTAACTATGGCTACACCTTC.